The sequence of this TCR beta chain was determined in a study of identical twins. A single record per CDR3 protein comes from TCRdb applying MiXCR to the 5' RACE reads. Of 1,800,000 or so distinct CDR3 sequences in the sample, 32% were seen once. Per germline, CDR1 DFQATT and CDR2 SNEGSKA (reference sequence). This CDR3 region has 13 residues. This clonotype was picked up a small number of times. Input material: cord blood. The source of this sequence is a newborn girl in good health. The rearrangement links TRBV20-1 to TRBJ2-5, with D perhaps TRBD1 or TRBD2 (5 bases each). TRBJ2-7 explains the end of the DNA better; the J call may be wrong. As DNA, the CDR3 is TGCAGTGCTAGAGATTTCAGGGACGACGAGCAGTACTTC. Translated: CSARDFRDDEQYF.